Below are 12 T cell receptor beta chains sequenced from a single sample in a study of Graves' ophthalmopathy and Graves' hyperthyroidism. RNA transcripts yielded amplified TCR beta CDR3 regions. The authors performed first-round RT-PCR with HTBI primers and then a second-round multiplex PCR. A single record per CDR3 protein comes from TCRdb applying MiXCR to the multiplex PCR reads. Of around 1,000,000 distinct CDR3 sequences listed, about two fifths are singletons. The sample was peripheral blood or thyroid tissue (not recorded which). The receptors shown here come from an adult man with Graves' hyperthyroidism.

As to this clonotype: A much larger clonotype is one base distant, so this may be a read error. This chain connects TRBV7-8 to TRBJ2-7; maybe TRBD2 (5 bases). The germline V gene has CDR1 SGHVS and CDR2 FQNEAQ. The CDR3 is 14 amino acids. CDR3 in amino acids: CARSLGGRDHEQYF. CDR3 bases: TGTGCCCGCAGCTTAGGTGGGAGAGACCACGAGCAGTACTTC. The full variable domain, with the rest looked up from reference TRBV7-8 and TRBJ2-7, is GAGVSQSPRYKVAKRGQDVALRCDPISGHVSLFWYQQALGQGPEFLTYFQNEAQLDKSGLPSDRFFAERPEGSVSTLKIQRTQQEDSAVYLCARSLGGRDHEQYFGPGTRLTVT.

The chain employs TRBV4-1 and TRBJ2-6; 8 nucleotides align to TRBD2. J lost 4 bases, V lost 1 base, and 3 bases had no gene match. CDR1 MGHRA and CDR2 YSYEKL come from the germline V gene. The CDR3 consists of 16 residues. CDR3 DNA sequence: TGCGCCAGCAGCCAAGGAGCGGGAGTGGGGGCCAACGTCCTGACTTTC. Residues: CASSQGAGVGANVLTF.

CDR3 in DNA: TGCAGACCAAGACAGGACCGAGAGACCCAGTACTTC. As protein: CRPRQDRETQYF. The rearrangement uses TRBV29-1 and TRBJ2-7, with a tentative D call TRBD1 (6 bases). The J call may be incorrect, as the DNA end agrees better with TRBJ2-5. Germline CDR1 is SQVTM and CDR2 is ANQGSEA. This CDR3 is 12 amino acids long.

Comments on this clonotype: The conserved phenylalanine or tryptophan normally closing the CDR3 is absent here, so this likely arose from a read error. The limits of the CDR3 on the DNA are not certain, so only TCRdb's listed CDR3 is given. The chain employs TRBV5-1 and TRBJ1-6; the table assigns TRBD1, which was not confirmed against the DNA. The CDR3 is 9 amino acids long, termini counted. CDR1 is SGHRS and CDR2 is YFSETQ in the germline V gene. CDR3 sequence: CASSWNPGQ.

As concerns this clonotype: A read error is possible here, since a much larger clone lies one base away. The V and J genes are TRBV19 and TRBJ1-5; a possible D gene is TRBD1 (5 bases). The CDR3 spans 14 residues. V lost 3 bases, J lost 7 bases, and 13 bases lay in between. CDR1 is LNHDA and CDR2 is SQIVND in the germline V gene (reference sequence). The CDR3 DNA follows: TGTGCCAGTAGTATTACAAGGGGCGAACAGCCCCAGCATTTT. Translated: CASSITRGEQPQHF.

Notes on this clonotype: A much larger clone sits a single nucleotide away, making a read error possible. This CDR3 reads CAGAGAGLGEQYF. The CDR3 coding sequence is TGTGCCGGCGCCGGCGCGGGACTTGGAGAGCAGTACTTC. This chain links TRBV7-9 with TRBJ2-7; D perhaps matches TRBD2 (6 bases). V lost 11 bases and J lost 7, with 21 bases in between. The germline gives CDR1 SEHNR, CDR2 FQNEAQ (reference sequence). The CDR3 length is 13 residues.

A word on this clonotype: An end of the junction does not agree with germline; a read error may underlie this. V gene TRBV7-9 combines with J gene TRBJ1-2; D is unclear. Germline CDR1 reads SEHNR; CDR2 reads FQNEAQ (reference sequence). The CDR3 has 14 amino acids. CDR3 nucleotide sequence: TGTGCCAGCAGCGGCCTTACTACGGACTATGACTACACCTTC. Translation: CASSGLTTDYDYTF.

This clonotype was counted at least ten times. The chain is built from TRBV15 and TRBJ2-7; the D call may be TRBD1 or TRBD2 (7 bases each). The CDR3 contains 13 residues. V lost 1 base and J 7 bases, leaving 11 bases between the germline ends. CDR1 LNHNV and CDR2 YYDKDF come from the germline V gene (reference sequence). CDR3: CATSRARGGEQYF. For the CDR3, the DNA is TGTGCCACCAGCAGAGCCAGGGGGGGGGAGCAGTACTTC.

The chain has TRBV25-1 and TRBJ1-2, with unresolved D. This CDR3 contains 15 residues. V was pared by 4 bases and J by 7 bases, with 19 bases between. Germline V gene lookup returns CDR1 MGHDK and CDR2 SYGVNS. The CDR3 region has the DNA TGTGCCAGCAGTGCTAGAGATCGGCCCACGGGTGGCTACACCTTC. Translated: CASSARDRPTGGYTF.

This clonotype was recorded many times. J is TRBJ2-7 and V is TRBV9; a weak D match, TRBD2 (7 bases). This CDR3 is 15 amino acids long. The germline gives CDR1 SGDLS, CDR2 YYNGEE. V lost 0 bases and J lost 2, with 12 bases in between. In nucleotides, the CDR3 is TGTGCCAGCAGCGTAGTTCCGGGGGGCGCCTACGAGCAGTACTTC. This gives the protein CASSVVPGGAYEQYF. Based on the CDR3 plus reference TRBV9 and TRBJ2-7, the full variable domain is DSGVTQTPKHLITATGQRVTLRCSPRSGDLSVYWYQQSLDQGLQFLIQYYNGEERAKGNILERFSAQQFPDLHSELNLSSLELGDSALYFCASSVVPGGAYEQYFGPGTRLTVT.

This clonotype was observed at least ten times. The DNA for the CDR3 is TGTGCCAGCAGCTTAGGGCCCGGGGAGCTGTTTTTT. Protein sequence: CASSLGPGELFF. The gene calls are TRBV7-9 and TRBJ2-2; no definite D call. CDR1 SEHNR and CDR2 FQNEAQ come from the germline V gene (reference sequence). The length of the CDR3 is 12 residues. V lost 1 base to trimming and J lost 6 bases, with 3 bases between them.

V gene TRBV27 combines with J gene TRBJ2-7, with D possibly being TRBD1 (6 bases). The CDR3 has 13 amino acids. V was trimmed by 6 bases and J by 2 bases, leaving 11 bases between them. Germline lookup yields CDR1 MNHEY and CDR2 SMNVEV (reference sequence). The DNA for the CDR3 is TGTGCCAGCAGCCACAGGGTGACCTACGAGCAGTACTTC. As protein: CASSHRVTYEQYF.